These 31 T cell receptor beta chains were all obtained from the same sample, sequenced in a study of neoadjuvant anti-PD-1 for oral cavity cancer. The protocol was immunoSEQ multiplex PCR, while the TCRdb copy is restricted to in-frame clones and leaves out a portion. Among approximately 15,000 clones listed, around 64% were seen once. The input for sequencing was PBMCs, taken before nivolumab (anti-PD-1) treatment. These receptors were obtained from a person aged 35 to 85 with oral cavity squamous cell carcinoma.

The chain joins TRBV2 to TRBJ2-5, with unresolved D. Trimming removed 5 bases at V and 1 base at J, with 11 bases between. The CDR3 contains 14 residues. Germline-derived CDR1 and CDR2 are SNHLY and FYNNEI. DNA of the CDR3: TGTGCCAGCAGTATTCTGAGCTTCCAAGAGACCCAGTACTTC. This codes for CASSILSFQETQYF.

The chain recombines TRBV29-1 with TRBJ1-1, with D unclear. This CDR3 comprises 16 residues. Germline CDR1 SQVTM, CDR2 ANQGSEA. Trimming pared 6 bases from V and 3 bases from J, leaving 23 bases between. CDR3 in amino acids: CSVATTGPFRDTEAFF. In DNA, the CDR3 is TGCAGCGTGGCGACAACCGGACCTTTTCGGGACACTGAAGCTTTCTTT.

The CDR3 DNA reads TGCAGCGTTGACAGGGTTAGGGGAGGAACTGAAGCTTTCTTT. This gives the protein CSVDRVRGGTEAFF. The chain combines TRBV29-1 with TRBJ1-1; maybe TRBD1 (5 bases). V was clipped by 3 bases and J by 5 bases, with 16 bases between them. This CDR3 spans 14 amino acids. In germline, CDR1 is SQVTM, CDR2 ANQGSEA. The full variable domain, in which reference TRBV29-1 and TRBJ1-1 provide the parts outside the CDR3, is SAVISQKPSRDICQRGTSLTIQCQVDSQVTMMFWYRQQPGQSLTLIATANQGSEATYESGFVIDKFPISRPNLTFSTLTVSNMSPEDSSIYLCSVDRVRGGTEAFFGQGTRLTVV.

The chain has TRBV27 and TRBJ2-1, with D tentatively TRBD2 (6 bases). Germline-derived CDR1 and CDR2 are MNHEY and SMNVEV (reference sequence). The CDR3 extends over 15 amino acids. V was pared by 6 bases and J by 7 bases, with 19 bases between. This CDR3 reads CASSPQALRENEQFF. For the CDR3, the DNA is TGTGCCAGCAGCCCACAGGCCCTCCGGGAGAATGAGCAGTTCTTC.

The chain is built from TRBV7-2 and TRBJ2-7; D is possibly TRBD1 (5 bases). The CDR3 contains 15 residues. V was trimmed by 5 bases and J by 2 bases, leaving 16 bases between them. The germline CDR1 and CDR2 sequences are SGHTA and FQGNSA. The CDR3 here is CASSLGSGNTYEQYF. For the CDR3, the DNA is TGTGCCAGCAGCCTAGGCTCAGGGAATACCTACGAGCAGTACTTC.

The rearrangement links TRBV11-2 to TRBJ2-5, with a possible D match to TRBD2 (6 bases). Trimming removed 5 bases from V and 4 bases from J, with 20 bases in between. CDR3 length: 16 residues. Looked up from germline, CDR1 is SGHAT and CDR2 is FQNNGV. CDR3 amino acids: CASSPRGGMGGETQYF. The DNA of the CDR3 is TGTGCCAGCAGCCCGCGTGGGGGGATGGGGGGAGAGACCCAGTACTTC.

The sample holds a few counts of this clone. V and J are TRBV29-1 and TRBJ1-4; maybe TRBD1 (6 bases). CDR3 length: 12 residues. V was shortened by 4 bases and J by 8 bases, with 11 bases between the two germline ends. The germline CDR1 and CDR2 sequences are SQVTM and ANQGSEA. The DNA for the CDR3 is TGCAGCGTTGGTACAGGGAGGGAAAAACTGTTTTTT. Translated, it gives CSVGTGREKLFF.

This clone was seen a few times. The chain employs TRBV27 and TRBJ1-6, with 7 bases aligning to TRBD1. CDR3 size: 14 residues. Germline V lookup: CDR1 MNHEY, CDR2 SMNVEV (reference sequence). Losses at the gene ends were 0 bases for V and 7 bases for J; bases not matched to a gene: 0. The DNA for the CDR3 is TGTGCCAGCAGTTTATCGACAGGGAATTCACCCCTCCACTTT. Amino acid sequence: CASSLSTGNSPLHF.

The chain has TRBV12-5 and TRBJ2-1; 13 bases are shared with TRBD2. From germline, CDR1 is LGHNT and CDR2 FRNRAP. Germline trimming cut 1 base from V and 15 bases from J; bases unmatched to any gene: 6. CDR3 length: 14 amino acids. The CDR3 DNA reads TGTGCTAGTGGTTTGGGGACTAGCGGGAGCCCTTGGTTCTTC. Encoded protein: CASGLGTSGSPWFF. Using reference TRBV12-5 and TRBJ2-1 for the parts outside the CDR3, the full variable domain is DARVTQTPRHKVTEMGQEVTMRCQPILGHNTVFWYRQTMMQGLELLAYFRNRAPLDDSGMPKDRFSAEMPDATLATLKIQPSEPRDSAVYFCASGLGTSGSPWFFGPGTRLTVL.

This chain links TRBV10-2 with TRBJ2-7, with no clear D. The V gene's germline CDR1 is WSHSY and CDR2 SAAADI. Trimming pared 2 bases from V and 3 bases from J, leaving 8 bases between. This CDR3 is built from 13 residues. CDR3 loop: CASSENDGYEQYF. The CDR3 DNA sequence: TGCGCCAGCAGTGAGAACGACGGCTACGAGCAGTACTTC.

This clone was seen only a few times. The chain combines TRBV5-4 with TRBJ2-2; no clear D. The CDR3 covers 14 residues. With 1 base removed from V and 5 bases from J, the gap between germline ends came to 9 bases. Per the germline V gene, CDR1 is SGHNT and CDR2 is YYREEE (reference sequence). The DNA of the CDR3 is TGTGCCAGCAGCTTGCCTCCTAAGACCGGGGAGCTGTTTTTT. The encoded protein is CASSLPPKTGELFF.

This clone was found a few times. This chain joins TRBV6-5 and TRBJ1-1; a weak D match, TRBD1 (5 bases). The V gene's germline CDR1 is MNHEY and CDR2 SVGAGI. The CDR3 is 13 residues long. The V end lost 0 bases, the J end lost 11 bases, and 13 bases lay between the germline ends. The CDR3 DNA follows: TGTGCCAGCAGTTACTCGGGACGGGAGGCGGCTTTCTTT. This sequence encodes CASSYSGREAAFF.

V usage is TRBV6-6 and J usage is TRBJ1-1, with 10 bases fitting TRBD1. CDR1 is MNHNY, CDR2 SVGAGI, per germline (reference sequence). The CDR3 runs to 14 residues. V lost 10 bases to trimming and J lost 4 bases; unmatched junction nucleotides: 9. This CDR3 reads CATGTGDFITEAFF. CDR3 DNA sequence: TGTGCCACCGGGACAGGGGACTTTATCACTGAAGCTTTCTTT.

This clone has just a few counts. The chain combines TRBV6-5 with TRBJ1-1; TRBD1 agrees at 9 bases. After removal of 5 bases from V and 5 bases from J, the junction contained 6 bases not matched to a gene. CDR1 and CDR2 (germline): MNHEY, SVGAGI. The CDR3 covers 14 residues. CDR3 nucleotides: TGTGCCAGCAGTCCTACAGGGGGCAGGACTGAAGCTTTCTTT. The encoded protein is CASSPTGGRTEAFF.

V usage is TRBV4-1 and J usage is TRBJ2-7; D is possibly TRBD1 (7 bases). Trimming pared 0 bases from V and 1 base from J, leaving 19 bases between. Germline CDR1 MGHRA, CDR2 YSYEKL. The CDR3 contains 18 residues. In DNA form, the CDR3 reads TGCGCCAGCAGCCAAGATTGGCTGAAGGGGGGACAGTCCTACGAGCAGTACTTC. Its translation: CASSQDWLKGGQSYEQYF.

This clone was counted a few times. This chain uses TRBV7-2 with TRBJ1-5; 8 nucleotides align to TRBD1. V dropped 4 bases and J dropped 7; count of bases not matched to a gene: 0. There are 12 residues in the CDR3. The germline gives CDR1 SGHTA, CDR2 FQGNSA. DNA for the CDR3: TGTGCCAGCAGCTACAGGGGGCAGCCCCAGCATTTT. It specifies CASSYRGQPQHF.

The V gene is TRBV25-1, the J gene TRBJ2-7, with D perhaps matching TRBD1 (6 bases). The CDR3 sequence is 16 residues long. Trimming cost V 6 bases and J 2 bases, with 20 bases left between them. CDR1 and CDR2 from the germline V gene are MGHDK and SYGVNS. The CDR3 region is CASSPLNPGETYEQYF. CDR3 coding DNA: TGTGCCAGCAGCCCTTTAAATCCAGGGGAAACCTACGAGCAGTACTTC.

This clone showed up just a few times. This chain connects TRBV19 to TRBJ1-4; TRBD1 is a possible D gene (5 bases). CDR1 is LNHDA, CDR2 SQIVND, per germline (reference sequence). V gave up 4 bases and J gave up 5 bases, with 11 bases separating them. CDR3 size: 14 residues. CDR3 DNA: TGTGCCAGTAGTACCCGGGACGGGAATGAAAAACTGTTTTTT. Translating it yields CASSTRDGNEKLFF.

This rearrangement joins TRBV5-1 to TRBJ2-5, with TRBD1 matching over 7 bases. The J segment lost 3 bases and the V segment lost 0 bases, leaving 8 bases of the junction unmatched. The germline V gene has CDR1 SGHRS and CDR2 YFSETQ. The CDR3 has 16 residues. CDR3 in amino acids: CASSLGRTDREETQYF. The DNA of the CDR3 is TGCGCCAGCAGCTTGGGGAGGACTGACAGGGAAGAGACCCAGTACTTC.

The chain joins TRBV6-5 to TRBJ2-7; possibly TRBD2 for D (7 bases). The CDR3 has 15 residues. V lost 5 bases, J lost 0 bases, and 14 bases lay in between. CDR1 and CDR2 from the germline V gene are MNHEY and SVGAGI. DNA of the CDR3: TGTGCCAGCAGTATTGGGGGGGCGGCCTCCTACGAGCAGTACTTC. This codes for CASSIGGAASYEQYF.

The chain employs TRBV5-6 and TRBJ1-3, with TRBD1 as a possible D gene (5 bases). Deletions cut 2 bases from V and 0 bases from J, with 12 bases between. The V gene's germline CDR1 is SGHDT and CDR2 YYEEEE. The CDR3 loop spans 16 amino acids. The CDR3 DNA reads as TGTGCCAGCAGCTTAAAGGAGAGGGGCTCTGGAAACACCATATATTTT. Protein sequence: CASSLKERGSGNTIYF. The full variable domain, with the rest looked up from reference TRBV5-6 and TRBJ1-3, is DAGVTQSPTHLIKTRGQQVTLRCSPKSGHDTVSWYQQALGQGPQFIFQYYEEEERQRGNFPDRFSGHQFPNYSSELNVNALLLGDSALYLCASSLKERGSGNTIYFGEGSWLTVV.

The count of this clone is one. V usage is TRBV5-4 and J usage is TRBJ1-2; no clear D gene. The CDR3 consists of 17 residues. Germline V lookup: CDR1 SGHNT, CDR2 YYREEE (reference sequence). Trimming removed 0 bases from V and 0 bases from J, with 15 bases in between. The CDR3 coding sequence is TGTGCCAGCAGCTTGGCTGACCACTCTTATTCTAACTATGGCTACACCTTC. Protein sequence: CASSLADHSYSNYGYTF.

This clone was picked up a small number of times. V gene TRBV6-5 combines with J gene TRBJ1-5; 10 bases are shared with TRBD1. This CDR3 spans 15 amino acids. CDR1 and CDR2 (germline): MNHEY, SVGAGI. Losses at the gene ends were 6 bases for V and 6 bases for J; bases not matched to a gene: 8. The CDR3 bases are TGTGCCAGCAGAGGACGACAGGGGGCCGGTCAGCCCCAGCATTTT. It encodes CASRGRQGAGQPQHF.

The chain recombines TRBV28 with TRBJ1-3; a weak D match, TRBD1 (6 bases). Germline V lookup: CDR1 MDHEN, CDR2 SYDVKM. Trimming pared 5 bases from V and 2 bases from J, leaving 16 bases between. This CDR3 comprises 16 residues. CDR3 in DNA: TGTGCCAGCAGTCAACAGGGACTAAGGACTGGAAACACCATATATTTT. It yields the protein CASSQQGLRTGNTIYF.

This chain connects TRBV6-1 to TRBJ1-1; 7 positions match TRBD1. V shed 5 bases and J 3 bases; nucleotides not matched to a gene: 6. There are 14 residues in the CDR3. Germline-derived CDR1 and CDR2 are MNHNS and SASEGT. CDR3 in DNA: TGTGCCAGCAGTCGACAGGGAGGAGACACTGAAGCTTTCTTT. It codes for CASSRQGGDTEAFF.

The V call is TRBV9, the J call TRBJ2-7, with D unclear. V shed 2 bases and J shed 0 bases, with 9 bases lying between them. Germline CDR1 reads SGDLS; CDR2 reads YYNGEE. The CDR3 sequence is 14 residues long. CDR3 nucleotide sequence: TGTGCCAGCAGCGTCGGGTCAGCCTCCTACGAGCAGTACTTC. Protein sequence: CASSVGSASYEQYF.

The V gene is TRBV18, the J gene TRBJ2-7; no clear D gene. The V gene lost 1 base and the J gene lost 6 bases, with 4 bases spanning the gap. From germline, CDR1 is KGHSH and CDR2 LQKENI. The CDR3 runs 11 residues. The CDR3 nucleotides are TGTGCCAGCTCACCACAGGTCGAGCAGTACTTC. It is translated as CASSPQVEQYF.

V and J are TRBV6-1 and TRBJ2-1, with D hard to call. With 6 bases removed from V and 6 bases from J, the gap between germline ends came to 9 bases. Germline V gene sequence: CDR1 MNHNS, CDR2 SASEGT. This CDR3 contains 12 residues. The CDR3 sequence is CASSFNTNEQFF. CDR3 nucleotide sequence: TGTGCCAGCAGCTTTAATACCAATGAGCAGTTCTTC.

The V call is TRBV5-1, the J call TRBJ1-3; D gene ambiguous. The CDR3 is 14 amino acids. Germline V gives CDR1 SGHRS, CDR2 YFSETQ. Trimming shortened V by 0 bases and J by 2 bases, and 6 bases separated the two germline ends. CDR3 sequence (DNA): TGCGCCAGCAGCTTGGGAACGGCTGGAAACACCATATATTTT. Its translation is CASSLGTAGNTIYF. The variable domain in full, completed from reference TRBV5-1 and TRBJ1-3, reads KAGVTQTPRYLIKTRGQQVTLSCSPISGHRSVSWYQQTPGQGLQFLFEYFSETQRNKGNFPGRFSGRQFSNSRSEMNVSTLELGDSALYLCASSLGTAGNTIYFGEGSWLTVV.

In the case of this clone: This specimen includes other DNA sequences encoding the same CDR3. The CDR3 nucleotides are TGTGCCAGCAGCCGCCCTTACAATGAGCAGTTCTTC. Amino acid sequence: CASSRPYNEQFF. J is TRBJ2-1 and V is TRBV6-6; D is uncertain. Germline CDR1 and CDR2: MNHNY and SVGAGI (reference sequence). CDR3 length: 12 residues. V lost 6 bases and J lost 4, with 7 bases in between.

The chain carries TRBV10-1 and TRBJ1-1; TRBD1 matches at 12 bases. J was trimmed by 7 bases and V by 7 bases; bases with no gene match: 7. CDR3 length equals 14 residues. Germline V gene data show CDR1 as WNHNN and CDR2 as SYGVQD (reference sequence). The CDR3 DNA reads as TGCGCCAGCAACCGGGACAGGGGGCTAGGTGAAGCTTTCTTT. This translates into CASNRDRGLGEAFF.